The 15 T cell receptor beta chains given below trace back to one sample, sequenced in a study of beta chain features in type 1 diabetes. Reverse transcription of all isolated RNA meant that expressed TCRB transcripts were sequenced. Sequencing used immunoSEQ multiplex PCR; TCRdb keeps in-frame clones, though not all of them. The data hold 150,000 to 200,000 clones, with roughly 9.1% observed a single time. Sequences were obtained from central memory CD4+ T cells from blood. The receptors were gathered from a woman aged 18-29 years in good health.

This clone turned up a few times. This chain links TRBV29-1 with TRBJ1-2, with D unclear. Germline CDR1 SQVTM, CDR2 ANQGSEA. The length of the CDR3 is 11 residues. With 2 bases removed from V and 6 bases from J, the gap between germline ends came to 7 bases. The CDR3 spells CSVETGDGYTF. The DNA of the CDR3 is TGCAGCGTTGAAACCGGGGATGGCTACACCTTC.

For the CDR3, the DNA is TGTGCCAGCAGTTTAGAGTGGGAGACCCAGTACTTC. Translation: CASSLEWETQYF. This sequence joins TRBV2 and TRBJ2-5, with D unresolved. The CDR3 sequence is 12 residues long. The germline V and J ends were trimmed by 5 bases and 5 bases, with 9 bases remaining between them. Germline CDR1 SNHLY, CDR2 FYNNEI.

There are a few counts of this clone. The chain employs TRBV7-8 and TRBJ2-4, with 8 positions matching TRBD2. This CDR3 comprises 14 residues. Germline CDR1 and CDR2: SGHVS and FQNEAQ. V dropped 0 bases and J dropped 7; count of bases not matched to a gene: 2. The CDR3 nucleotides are TGTGCCAGCAGCTTAGCGCGGGGGGTGAACATTCAGTACTTC. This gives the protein CASSLARGVNIQYF. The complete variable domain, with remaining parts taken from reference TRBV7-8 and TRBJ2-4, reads GAGVSQSPRYKVAKRGQDVALRCDPISGHVSLFWYQQALGQGPEFLTYFQNEAQLDKSGLPSDRFFAERPEGSVSTLKIQRTQQEDSAVYLCASSLARGVNIQYFGAGTRLSVL.

The CDR3 sequence is CASNWEGDTGELFF. CDR3 DNA: TGTGCCAGCAATTGGGAGGGGGACACCGGGGAGCTGTTTTTT. The rearrangement links TRBV11-2 to TRBJ2-2, with D possibly TRBD2 on 7 matching bases. Germline V CDR1 and CDR2: SGHAT, FQNNGV. CDR3 length: 14 residues. V shed 7 bases and J shed 3 bases, with 12 bases lying between them.

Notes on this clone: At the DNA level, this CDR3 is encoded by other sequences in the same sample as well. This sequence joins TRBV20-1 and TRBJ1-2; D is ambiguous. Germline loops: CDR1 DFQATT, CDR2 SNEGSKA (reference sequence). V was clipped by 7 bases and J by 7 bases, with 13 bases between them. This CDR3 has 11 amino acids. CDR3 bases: TGCAGTGTCAACCGGGAGGGTGGCTACACCTTC. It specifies CSVNREGGYTF.

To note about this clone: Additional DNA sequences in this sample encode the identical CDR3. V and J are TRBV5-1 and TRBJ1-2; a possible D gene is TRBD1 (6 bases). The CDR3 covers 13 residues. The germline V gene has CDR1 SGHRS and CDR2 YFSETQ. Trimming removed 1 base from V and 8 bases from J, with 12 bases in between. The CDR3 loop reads CASSLNRVGGYTF. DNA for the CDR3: TGCGCCAGCAGCTTGAACAGGGTAGGCGGCTACACCTTC.

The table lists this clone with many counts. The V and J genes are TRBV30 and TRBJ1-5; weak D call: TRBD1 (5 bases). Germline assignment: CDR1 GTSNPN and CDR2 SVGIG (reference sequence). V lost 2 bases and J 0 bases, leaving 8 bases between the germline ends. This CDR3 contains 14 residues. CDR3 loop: CAWSRQHSNQPQHF. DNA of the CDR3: TGTGCCTGGAGTCGACAGCATAGCAATCAGCCCCAGCATTTT.

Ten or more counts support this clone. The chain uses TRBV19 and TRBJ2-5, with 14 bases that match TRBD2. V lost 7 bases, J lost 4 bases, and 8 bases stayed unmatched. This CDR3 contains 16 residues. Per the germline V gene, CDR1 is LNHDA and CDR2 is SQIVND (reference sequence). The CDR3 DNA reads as TGTGCCAGTAAGCCGGGACTAGCGGGAGTCGGAGAGACCCAGTACTTC. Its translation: CASKPGLAGVGETQYF.

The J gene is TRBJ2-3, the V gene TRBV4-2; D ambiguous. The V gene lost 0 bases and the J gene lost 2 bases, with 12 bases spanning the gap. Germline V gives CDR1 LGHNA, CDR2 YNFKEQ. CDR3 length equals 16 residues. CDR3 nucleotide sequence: TGTGCCAGCAGCCAAGATCCTCCCCCTAACACAGATACGCAGTATTTT. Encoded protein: CASSQDPPPNTDTQYF.

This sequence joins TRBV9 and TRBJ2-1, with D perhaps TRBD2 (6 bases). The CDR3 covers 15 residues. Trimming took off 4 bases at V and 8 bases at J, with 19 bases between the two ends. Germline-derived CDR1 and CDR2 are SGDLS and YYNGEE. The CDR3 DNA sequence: TGTGCCAGCAGCTTCCAAGCGACTAGTCTCGATGAGCAGTTCTTC. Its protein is CASSFQATSLDEQFF.

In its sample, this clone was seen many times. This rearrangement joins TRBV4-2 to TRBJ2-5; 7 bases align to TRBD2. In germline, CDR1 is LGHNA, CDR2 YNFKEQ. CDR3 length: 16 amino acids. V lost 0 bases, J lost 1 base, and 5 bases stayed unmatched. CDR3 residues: CASSQEGAGLQETQYF. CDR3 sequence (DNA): TGTGCCAGCAGCCAAGAAGGAGCGGGGCTCCAAGAGACCCAGTACTTC.

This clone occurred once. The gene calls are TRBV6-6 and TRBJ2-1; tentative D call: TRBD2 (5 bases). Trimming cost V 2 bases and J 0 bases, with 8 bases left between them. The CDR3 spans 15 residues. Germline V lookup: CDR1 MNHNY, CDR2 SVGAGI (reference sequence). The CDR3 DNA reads TGTGCCAGCAGTTACCAGGCGGGCTCCTACAATGAGCAGTTCTTC. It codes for CASSYQAGSYNEQFF.

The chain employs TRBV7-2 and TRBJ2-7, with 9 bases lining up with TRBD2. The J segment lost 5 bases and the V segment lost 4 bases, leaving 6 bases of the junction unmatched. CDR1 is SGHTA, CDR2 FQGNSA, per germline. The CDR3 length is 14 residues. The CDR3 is CASSSSGRYNEQYF. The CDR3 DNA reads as TGTGCCAGCAGCTCCAGCGGGAGGTATAACGAGCAGTACTTC.

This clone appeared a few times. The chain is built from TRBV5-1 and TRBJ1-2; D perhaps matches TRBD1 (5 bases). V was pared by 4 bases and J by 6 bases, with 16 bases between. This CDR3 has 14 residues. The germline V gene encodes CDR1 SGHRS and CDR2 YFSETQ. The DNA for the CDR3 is TGCGCCAGCAGCGTTGACAGCGCGAGGAATGGCTACACCTTC. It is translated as CASSVDSARNGYTF.

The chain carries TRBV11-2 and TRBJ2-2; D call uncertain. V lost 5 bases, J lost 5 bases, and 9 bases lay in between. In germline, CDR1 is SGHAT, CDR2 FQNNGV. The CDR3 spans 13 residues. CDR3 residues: CASSQSRTGELFF. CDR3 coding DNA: TGTGCCAGCAGCCAATCGAGGACCGGGGAGCTGTTTTTT.